Detailed here is one TCR beta chain. These data belong to a study of T cells in Graves' hyperthyroidism and ophthalmopathy. Amplification of TCR beta CDR3 regions was performed using RNA transcripts as template. When the TCR CDR3 underwent first-round RT-PCR, the HTBI primer set was used. TCRdb re-called the multiplex PCR reads with MiXCR, one entry per CDR3 protein. The sample contains some 550,000 distinct CDR3 sequences, 20% to 25% of which appear only once. Sequenced input: blood. The clonotype comes from a man between 18 and 29 years old with Graves' hyperthyroidism.

The CDR3 DNA is TGTGCCAGCAGCGAGCGGGACAGGGAGTTAGAGACCCAGTACTTC. It codes for CASSERDRELETQYF. This chain uses TRBV28 with TRBJ2-5; 9 nucleotides line up with TRBD1. The J segment lost 4 bases and the V segment lost 6 bases, leaving 9 bases of the junction unmatched. Germline assignment: CDR1 MDHEN and CDR2 SYDVKM. There are 15 residues in the CDR3.